Each of the 27 T cell receptor beta chains below was sequenced from the same sample in a study of T cells in Graves' hyperthyroidism and ophthalmopathy. The investigators amplified TCR beta CDR3 regions from RNA transcripts. First-round RT-PCR of the TCR CDR3 relied on the HTBI primer set. TCRdb re-analysed the multiplex PCR reads in MiXCR, keeping a single row per CDR3 protein. The sample includes hundreds of thousands of distinct CDR3 sequences, 15% to 20% of them seen just once. The specimen was blood. These receptors were collected from a man between 35 and 55 years old with Graves' ophthalmopathy.

This clonotype was seen repeatedly, ten times or more. The rearrangement uses TRBV3-1 and TRBJ2-5, with no clear D. Per the germline V gene, CDR1 is LGHDT and CDR2 is YNNKEL (reference sequence). V lost 1 base and J 1 base, leaving 7 bases between the germline ends. CDR3 length: 14 amino acids. This chain's CDR3 is CASSQGRAQETQYF. CDR3 bases: TGTGCCAGCAGCCAAGGTAGGGCCCAAGAGACCCAGTACTTC.

This clonotype was found many times. The genes are TRBV18 and TRBJ2-5; D is uncertain. This CDR3 has 13 amino acids. CDR1 and CDR2 from the germline V gene are KGHSH and LQKENI. Trimming cost V 3 bases and J 5 bases, with 10 bases left between them. CDR3 nucleotides: TGTGCCAGCTCACCCGGGTCCCATGAGACCCAGTACTTC. Translating gives CASSPGSHETQYF.

In its sample, this clonotype was seen a few times. The gene calls are TRBV6-1 and TRBJ1-2, with D tentatively TRBD1 (5 bases). The germline CDR1 and CDR2 sequences are MNHNS and SASEGT. The CDR3 is 13 residues long. Trimming cost V 8 bases and J 4 bases, with 14 bases left between them. The CDR3 region has the DNA TGTGCCAGCGACCTGGGGGTCGGCTATGGCTACACCTTC. Translated, it gives CASDLGVGYGYTF.

This clonotype has more than one count but fewer than ten. The gene calls are TRBV27 and TRBJ2-7; D possibly corresponds to TRBD2 (5 bases). Germline CDR1 reads MNHEY; CDR2 reads SMNVEV (reference sequence). This CDR3 comprises 14 residues. V shed 5 bases and J shed 3 bases, with 14 bases lying between them. The chain's CDR3 is CASSTYLGDYEQYF. In DNA, the CDR3 is TGTGCCAGCAGTACCTACTTGGGAGACTACGAGCAGTACTTC.

The CDR3: CSARPLAGHTGELFF. CDR3 sequence (DNA): TGCAGTGCTAGGCCACTAGCGGGACACACCGGGGAGCTGTTTTTT. V is TRBV20-1 and J is TRBJ2-2; 10 nucleotides line up with TRBD2. The CDR3 is 15 residues long. CDR1 is DFQATT and CDR2 is SNEGSKA in the germline V gene (reference sequence). V was clipped by 3 bases and J by 3 bases; unmatched bases: 4.

This clonotype showed up just a few times. The chain joins TRBV12-3 or TRBV12-4 to TRBJ2-2; D call uncertain. The ends were cut back, 5 bases at V and 6 bases at J, with 13 bases in the middle. This CDR3 contains 14 residues. CDR3 residues: CASSPNIGAGELFF. CDR3 sequence (DNA): TGTGCCAGCAGTCCCAATATAGGTGCCGGGGAGCTGTTTTTT.

There are a few counts of this clonotype. The CDR3, as DNA: TGTGCCAGCAGCTTAGGGGCTGCGGGCAATCAGCCCCAGCATTTT. Its translation: CASSLGAAGNQPQHF. The gene calls are TRBV7-8 and TRBJ1-5, with D hard to call. The length of the CDR3 is 15 residues. V was clipped by 1 base and J by 2 bases, with 9 bases between them. Germline V gives CDR1 SGHVS, CDR2 FQNEAQ.

This chain links TRBV27 with TRBJ2-1; 8 bases align to TRBD2. This CDR3 has 14 residues. V was clipped by 7 bases and J by 8 bases; unmatched bases: 10. In germline, CDR1 is MNHEY, CDR2 SMNVEV (reference sequence). The CDR3 nucleotides are TGTGCCAGCACCCGGGGGGGCCGGAGTCATGAGCAGTTCTTC. Its protein product is CASTRGGRSHEQFF.

In its sample, this clonotype was seen a few times. The chain combines TRBV2 with TRBJ2-1; possible D gene TRBD2, 5 bases. Per the germline V gene, CDR1 is SNHLY and CDR2 is FYNNEI. This CDR3 has 13 amino acids. Trimming shortened V by 6 bases and J by 4 bases, and 10 bases separated the two germline ends. The DNA of the CDR3 is TGTGCCAGCAGGGCCCGAGGGTACAATGAGCAGTTCTTC. It codes for CASRARGYNEQFF.

In this sample, this clonotype turned up many times. The gene calls are TRBV14 and TRBJ2-1; the D gene is possibly TRBD2 (6 bases). The ends were cut back, 2 bases at V and 9 bases at J, with 11 bases in the middle. CDR1 SGHDN and CDR2 FVKESK come from the germline V gene. The CDR3 runs 13 residues. The CDR3 loop reads CASSQLTRGEQFF. CDR3 nucleotides: TGTGCCAGCAGCCAACTGACTAGGGGTGAGCAGTTCTTC.

V and J are TRBV19 and TRBJ2-1, with D possibly being TRBD1 (5 bases). Trimming left V 10 bases short and J 0 bases short, with 10 bases between. The germline gives CDR1 LNHDA, CDR2 SQIVND (reference sequence). This CDR3 is 13 amino acids long. Written as DNA, the CDR3 is TGTGCCACCGACAGTGCCTCCTACAATGAGCAGTTCTTC. Protein sequence: CATDSASYNEQFF. The full variable domain, with the rest looked up from reference TRBV19 and TRBJ2-1, is DGGITQSPKYLFRKEGQNVTLSCEQNLNHDAMYWYRQDPGQGLRLIYYSQIVNDFQKGDIAEGYSVSREKKESFPLTVTSAQKNPTAFYLCATDSASYNEQFFGPGTRLTVL.

This clonotype has only a few counts. This chain links TRBV10-2 with TRBJ2-2; 13 bases are shared with TRBD2. Germline lookup yields CDR1 WSHSY and CDR2 SAAADI. Trimming at V came to 8 bases and at J to 7 bases, leaving 19 bases not matched to a gene. This CDR3 is 19 amino acids long. The CDR3 protein is CASHTGQRTSGSRGGELFF. The CDR3 DNA sequence: TGCGCCAGCCATACGGGACAGAGGACTAGCGGGAGTCGTGGCGGGGAGCTGTTTTTT.

J is TRBJ2-5 and V is TRBV29-1; tentative D call: TRBD2 (7 bases). Germline V CDR1 and CDR2: SQVTM, ANQGSEA. CDR3 length: 13 residues. Trimming shortened V by 2 bases and J by 5 bases, and 12 bases separated the two germline ends. The CDR3 is CSVEPGGGETQYF. The CDR3 nucleotides read TGCAGCGTTGAACCGGGGGGCGGGGAGACCCAGTACTTC.

In this sample, this clonotype turned up many times. The gene calls are TRBV2 and TRBJ1-2; 7 positions agree with TRBD1. CDR3 length equals 17 residues. V lost 4 bases and J lost 0; bases outside the gene matches: 11. CDR1 and CDR2 (germline): SNHLY, FYNNEI. The CDR3 here is CASSVYDDRVPNYGYTF. In DNA, the CDR3 is TGTGCCAGCAGTGTTTACGACGACAGGGTCCCTAACTATGGCTACACCTTC.

This clonotype was detected only a few times. This chain links TRBV6-2 or TRBV6-3 with TRBJ2-7; D is uncertain. Germline V CDR1 and CDR2: MNHEY, SVGEGT. There are 14 residues in the CDR3. Between the trimmed V and J ends, which lost 7 bases and 0 bases, there was a span of 13 bases. The CDR3 DNA sequence: TGTGCCAGCACTTTAGCAGCCGGCTCCTACGAGCAGTACTTC. Protein: CASTLAAGSYEQYF.

V and J are TRBV10-3 and TRBJ2-3, with 12 bases that match TRBD2. CDR1 ENHRY and CDR2 SYGVKD come from the germline V gene. The V segment lost 4 bases and the J segment 1 base; nucleotides outside the gene matches: 3. The CDR3 runs to 16 residues. CDR3 coding DNA: TGTGCCATCAGTGGACTAGCGGGAGCGGGCACAGATACGCAGTATTTT. Its protein product is CAISGLAGAGTDTQYF.

In its sample, this clonotype was seen many times. This chain uses TRBV7-8 with TRBJ1-2, with D perhaps TRBD1 (6 bases). Germline values: CDR1 SGHVS, CDR2 FQNEAQ. Trimming pared 5 bases from V and 4 bases from J, leaving 11 bases between. The CDR3 is 13 residues long. Written as DNA, the CDR3 is TGTGCCAGCAGCGGGGGGGCAGGCTATGGCTACACCTTC. Residues: CASSGGAGYGYTF.

Concerning this clonotype: One junction end does not reproduce the germline sequence, and a read error may be involved. The V and J genes are TRBV18 and TRBJ1-4; 9 bases map to TRBD1. Per the germline V gene, CDR1 is KGHSH and CDR2 is LQKENI. This CDR3 has 16 amino acids. This CDR3 reads CAGSPASSDRGEKLFF. Here the CDR3 DNA reads TGTGCCGGCTCACCAGCCTCCTCGGACAGGGGTGAAAAACTGTTTTTT.

This clonotype was detected many times. CDR3 DNA sequence: TGTGCCAGCAGCTCCGGCCTCTCAAAAGAGACCCAGTACTTC. It yields the protein CASSSGLSKETQYF. The chain recombines TRBV11-3 with TRBJ2-5; D uncertain. Germline CDR1 is SGHNT and CDR2 is YENEEA. The CDR3 length is 14 residues. Trimming removed 4 bases from V and 3 bases from J, with 12 bases in between.

CDR3 in DNA: TGTGCCAGCAGTTGGGGTGGTGTCACTGAAGCTTTCTTT. Protein product: CASSWGGVTEAFF. This chain links TRBV27 with TRBJ1-1; unclear D gene. Trimming shortened V by 4 bases and J by 4 bases, and 10 bases separated the two germline ends. The CDR3 has 13 residues. CDR1 and CDR2 (germline): MNHEY, SMNVEV (reference sequence).

This clonotype was detected a few times. This chain connects TRBV12-5 to TRBJ2-1, with TRBD2 matching 7 bases. This CDR3 is 15 amino acids long. The germline CDR1 and CDR2 sequences are LGHNT and FRNRAP. V shed 5 bases, J shed 3 bases, and the junction held 7 bases outside the gene matches. In DNA form, the CDR3 reads TGTGCTAGTGGTCTCGGGACTAACTACTACAATGAGCAGTTCTTC. Its translation is CASGLGTNYYNEQFF.

In this sample, this clonotype turned up a few times. V and J are TRBV3-1 and TRBJ2-2, with D possibly matching TRBD1 (5 bases). The V end was cut by 0 bases, the J end by 16 bases, with 15 bases between. The CDR3 has 13 residues. Germline CDR1 and CDR2: LGHDT and YNNKEL (reference sequence). CDR3 in DNA: TGTGCCAGCAGCCAAGAGGGAAGGGCAGGGCCGTTTTTT. It specifies CASSQEGRAGPFF.

The chain has TRBV2 and TRBJ1-6; TRBD1 matches 11 bases. The V and J ends lost 6 bases and 4 bases, in that order; junction bases with no gene match: 8. The CDR3 is 17 amino acids. The germline CDR1 and CDR2 sequences are SNHLY and FYNNEI. The CDR3 is CASRTGTGGSYNSPLHF. CDR3 nucleotides: TGTGCCAGCAGGACCGGGACAGGGGGAAGTTATAATTCACCCCTCCACTTT.

The CDR3 here is CAGTPGANVLTF. CDR3 DNA: TGTGCCGGGACCCCTGGGGCCAACGTCCTGACTTTC. This sequence joins TRBV30 and TRBJ2-6; D may correspond to TRBD1 or TRBD2 (5 bases each). V lost 8 bases, J lost 2 bases, and 7 bases lay in between. The germline gives CDR1 GTSNPN, CDR2 SVGIG (reference sequence). The CDR3 contains 12 residues.

This clonotype was counted ten times or more. The chain joins TRBV2 to TRBJ1-2; 8 positions agree with TRBD1. Germline CDR1 is SNHLY and CDR2 is FYNNEI. V gave up 4 bases and J gave up 8 bases; unmatched junction bases: 12. The CDR3 has 15 residues. The CDR3 coding sequence is TGTGCCAGCAGTGGTACAGGGGGACTCTCGGAAGGCTACACCTTC. It specifies CASSGTGGLSEGYTF.

This clonotype appeared once. The V and J genes are TRBV7-8 and TRBJ2-7; D might be TRBD1 (5 bases). V dropped 2 bases and J dropped 5 bases, with 10 bases sitting between them. CDR3 length equals 13 residues. Per the germline V gene, CDR1 is SGHVS and CDR2 is FQNEAQ. In DNA, the CDR3 is TGTGCCAGCAGCTTAAAAGGGGTCCACGAGCAGTACTTC. Translated, it gives CASSLKGVHEQYF. The variable domain in full, completed from reference TRBV7-8 and TRBJ2-7, reads GAGVSQSPRYKVAKRGQDVALRCDPISGHVSLFWYQQALGQGPEFLTYFQNEAQLDKSGLPSDRFFAERPEGSVSTLKIQRTQQEDSAVYLCASSLKGVHEQYFGPGTRLTVT.

The J gene is TRBJ2-7, the V gene TRBV30; D unclear. The CDR3 covers 12 residues. With 4 bases removed from V and 5 bases from J, the gap between germline ends came to 12 bases. CDR1 and CDR2 from the germline V gene are GTSNPN and SVGIG (reference sequence). The CDR3 sequence: CAWNFGSHEQYF. CDR3 DNA: TGTGCCTGGAATTTTGGATCCCACGAGCAGTACTTC.